This T cell receptor (beta chain) derives from a study of shared clonotypes between healthy human individuals. Naive CD8 cells, CD45RO-negative and positively selected for CCR7, excluded terminally differentiated effector memory CD45RA+ cells. A note on this clone: The sample carries other DNA sequences with the same CDR3.

This CDR3 has 14 residues. Germline values: CDR1 GTSNPN, CDR2 SVGIG (reference sequence). V dropped 0 bases and J dropped 5 bases, with 11 bases sitting between them. Replicate sorted-subset PCRs were loaded with roughly 190 ng DNA, roughly 33,000 T cell genomes. Sequenced by immunoSEQ multiplex PCR; TCRdb stores in-frame clones only, minus some. The table shows roughly 2,000,000 clones, with 85% to 95% occurring only once. The sample consisted of naive CD8+ T cells sorted from blood. V and J are TRBV30 and TRBJ1-5, with D possibly being TRBD1 (5 bases). This receptor was taken from a man younger than 30 in good health. For the CDR3, the DNA is TGTGCCTGGAGTGTAGGCCAGGGCGATCAGCCCCAGCATTTT. Encoded protein: CAWSVGQGDQPQHF. The variable domain in full, completed from reference TRBV30 and TRBJ1-5, reads SQTIHQWPATLVQPVGSPLSLECTVEGTSNPNLYWYRQAAGRGLQLLFYSVGIGQISSEVPQNLSASRPQDRQFILSSKKLLLSDSGFYLCAWSVGQGDQPQHFGDGTRLSIL.